This T cell receptor beta chain was documented in a study of monozygotic twins with inflammatory bowel disease (dated by TCRdb to between 2018 and 2021). About the investigation overall: The full study comprised 28 monozygotic twin pairs: nine German pairs (four IBD-concordant, five IBD-discordant) and 19 IBD-discordant Danish pairs. The search for disease-associated traits relied mainly on comparing IBD patients with their genetically identical healthy co-twins within discordant pairs. Each individual had, on average, about 151 000 unique TCRalpha sequences and 181 000 unique TCRbeta sequences available for analysis. Broader findings and caveats from the paper: IBD patients shared fewer clonotypes with other individuals than healthy twins did, most markedly in patients showing signs of disease activity. Because patients were on differing immunosuppressive treatments, the repertoires may have picked up extra background noise and inter-individual variability. The analysis was unable to tell apart different T cell subtypes. A decrease in TCRbeta repertoire diversity, as measured by inverse Simpson index, was observed in IBD patients compared with their healthy co-twins. The results gave no support for a single strong signal or clonotype linked to IBD. No difference in repertoire similarity was observed between concordant and discordant twins, possibly owing to limited statistical power.

Turning to this clonotype: Its antigen is currently not known.

The library relied on 5' RACE. The input for every TCR library was 3500 ng of total RNA. For each sample, cDNA synthesis was carried out in eight separate reactions using SMARTScribe reverse transcriptase. Unique molecular identifiers containing a 6-nucleotide sample barcode were introduced through template switching during cDNA synthesis. TCRalpha and TCRbeta cDNA was amplified in two nested PCRs of roughly 16 and 10 cycles, and bead purification was carried out after each PCR. Before amplification, cDNA was treated with uracil DNA-glycosylase and purified using the QIAquick PCR purification kit. In the second PCR, Illumina TruSeq-compatible adapters and sample-specific barcodes were added. TapeStation and Qubit were used to check library quality and concentration, and approximately 5.4 ng of each library was pooled. Sequencing of the pooled libraries was done on an Illumina HiSeq2500 single-index Rapid Run using custom sequencing primers and 2 x 100 bp reads. The original pipeline was this. MiGEC version 1.2.6 was used for UMI-based consensus assembly to correct PCR and sequencing errors. MiXCR version 2.1.1 was used to carry out V(D)J alignment, clonotype assembly and CDR3 extraction. Normalisation of gene usage, clonotype sharing and MAIT/NKT TCR abundance was achieved by analysing the top 1000, 10 000 and 20 000 clonotypes per sample. Diversity was computed as the inverse Simpson index with the vegan R package after downsampling to 27 000 UMIs. Paired Mann-Whitney U tests were applied to discordant twin pairs, with Benjamini-Hochberg correction for multiple testing. Each CDR3 protein sequence appears as one entry after TCRdb reprocessed the reads, and no DNA is included. What appears here as the V and J calls and clone size reflects TCRdb's work, not the paper's. The sample table records about 130,000 distinct CDR3 sequences. About 1.2% of the sample is in the top ten clones.

From each donor, a roughly 2.7 ml peripheral blood sample was collected into PAXgene tubes and stored at -80 degrees C. Without any T cell sorting, total RNA was extracted from whole blood using the PAXgene blood miRNA kit on an automated QIAcube. Deep TCRalpha and TCRbeta repertoire profiling with unique molecular barcoding was performed on peripheral blood of monozygotic twin pairs concordant or discordant for inflammatory bowel disease. Smoking habits were recorded for all twin pairs, and individuals were classified as current, former or never smokers. The germline V gene gives CDR1 as SGHDT and CDR2 as YYEEEE. Taken from cysteine to phenylalanine, the CDR3 has 14 residues. No DNA is listed.

This TCR was sampled from a human donor with ulcerative colitis or Crohn's disease, or a healthy co-twin of an affected twin (not recorded which). Recombination joined TRBV5-6 with TRBJ1-2; TCRdb gives TRBD1 as the D gene, but with no DNA this cannot be confirmed. Sequencing was performed on blood. The CDR3 region: CASGRGGLDYGYTF.